One TCR beta chain is described in this entry. Its antigen remains unidentified. The sample originates from a study of CD8+ T cells in alopecia areata. Study details: Patients remained on tofacitinib for 6 to 18 months and then went 6 months without it. Points from the study as a whole: Normal scalp showed lower clonality than lesional scalp, especially alopecia totalis/universalis.

Per the germline V gene, CDR1 is SGHTA and CDR2 is FQGNSA. This CDR3 comprises 15 residues. Trimming removed 4 bases from V and 1 base from J, with 13 bases in between. Treatment noted: oral pan-JAK inhibitor, 5-10 mg twice daily. T lymphocytes (CD4+ and CD8+) were sorted from PBMCs. Extraction of RNA preceded its reverse transcription into cDNA, which served as the sequencing template. Profiling relied on immunoSEQ multiplex PCR, and the TCRdb table lists in-frame clones only, not all of them. The sample includes around 110,000 clones, about 83% of them seen just once. This TCR was recovered from a human donor with alopecia areata. The genes are TRBV7-2 and TRBJ2-5; D not resolved. The starting material was CD8+ T cells sorted from blood, obtained at week 24, from a patient treated with tofacitinib. The DNA of the CDR3 is TGTGCCAGCAGCTCCCTCCCGTCCGTCCAAGAGACCCAGTACTTC. Amino acid sequence: CASSSLPSVQETQYF.